This is a list of T cell receptor beta chains from one sample in a study of T cell responses to AZD1222 COVID-19 vaccine. Some clones are missing from TCRdb's copy, which holds only in-frame ones; the method was immunoSEQ multiplex PCR. This table has around 100,000 clones, 88% appearing once. The sample was peripheral blood, taken on day 0 of AZD1222 vaccination. These receptor sequences come from an adult in good health. Each CDR3 is given with its conserved first and last residue. Fields, in order: D gene, V gene, J gene, clone size, CDR3 DNA, CDR3 protein. D genes are given only for firm matches. Size is stated for part of the rows, as once, few or many counts, or as a class when the clone is expanded.

>TRBD2|TRBV10-3|TRBJ2-1|.
TGTGCCACCAATCCGGGCGGGTTTCGGGGGGGCCAGGATGAGCAGTTCTTC
CATNPGGFRGGQDEQFF
>.|TRBV5-1|TRBJ2-7|.
TGCGCCAGCAGCTTATTCCTTTCCTACGAGCAGTACTTC
CASSLFLSYEQYF
>.|TRBV29-1|TRBJ2-1|.
TGCAGCGTCGAGGACCCAGTACACGATGAGCAGTTCTTC
CSVEDPVHDEQFF
>TRBD1|TRBV19|TRBJ1-2|.
TGTGCCAGTAGTATAGCGACAGGGGAATATGGCTACACCTTC
CASSIATGEYGYTF
>TRBD1|TRBV24-1|TRBJ2-3|few
TGTGCCACCAGTGCCGGACAGGCCAGCACAGATACGCAGTATTTT
CATSAGQASTDTQYF
>.|TRBV28|TRBJ1-1|.
TGTGCCAGCAGTTACTCGGGGACCGAAGCTTTCTTT
CASSYSGTEAFF
>TRBD1|TRBV3-1/TRBV3-2|TRBJ2-2|.
TGTGCCAGCAGCTCCACAGGGGGCAGGGTCGGGGAGCTGTTTTTT
CASSSTGGRVGELFF
>.|TRBV6-2/TRBV6-3|TRBJ1-1|.
TGTGCCAGCAGTTACGGCAGATCCCGTCTGAACACTGAAGCTTTCTTT
CASSYGRSRLNTEAFF
>.|TRBV6-2/TRBV6-3|TRBJ1-2|.
TGTGCCAGCAGTTACAGAGGACCGTATGGCTACACCTTC
CASSYRGPYGYTF
>.|TRBV7-9|TRBJ1-1|.
TGTGCCAGCAGCTTTACACCGAACACTGAAGCTTTCTTT
CASSFTPNTEAFF
>.|TRBV25-1|TRBJ1-1|.
TGTGCCAGCAGTGAATTGGGGAAGGGGAACACTGAAGCTTTCTTT
CASSELGKGNTEAFF
>TRBD1|TRBV14|TRBJ2-7|.
TGTGCCAGCAGCCCAAGCGGAACCTACAGGGGCCTTGGCGTCTACGAGCAGTACTTC
CASSPSGTYRGLGVYEQYF
>.|TRBV28|TRBJ1-5|.
TGTGCCAGCAGACCCGCCTTATTATTCATTGTGAGTCGGGCAGGGAGCCAGCCCCAGCATTTT
CASRPALLFIVSRAGSQPQHF
>.|TRBV3-1/TRBV3-2|TRBJ2-7|.
TGTGCCAGCAGCCAAGAATGGGGCTTTGGGGAGAGGAACTACGAGCAGTACTTC
CASSQEWGFGERNYEQYF
>TRBD1|TRBV6-5|TRBJ2-7|.
TGTGCCAGCAGTAATACAGGGGGCGGCTACGAGCAGTACTTC
CASSNTGGGYEQYF
>.|TRBV7-9|TRBJ1-6|.
TGTGCCAGCAGCTGGACCGGGAGCTCCTATAATTCACCCCTCCACTTT
CASSWTGSSYNSPLHF
>.|TRBV19|TRBJ2-6|.
TGTGCCAGTAGTATAAATAGGGGCTCTGGGGCCAACGTCCTGACTTTC
CASSINRGSGANVLTF
>.|TRBV21-1|TRBJ1-4|.
TGTGCCGGGGGGACGGTAGCAACTAATGAAAAACTGTTTTTT
CAGGTVATNEKLFF
>TRBD1|TRBV24-1|TRBJ2-5|.
TGTGCCACCAGTGACCCCGCAACAGGGGGTTCCCAAGAGACCCAGTACTTC
CATSDPATGGSQETQYF
>TRBD2|TRBV11-3|TRBJ2-5|few
TGTGCCAGCAGCCCTAGCGGCCAAGAGACCCAGTACTTC
CASSPSGQETQYF
>.|TRBV7-8|TRBJ2-4|.
TGTGCCAGCAGCTTAGAAATGGGTGGCAGGGGCAACATTCAGTACTTC
CASSLEMGGRGNIQYF
>.|TRBV6-1|TRBJ2-7|.
TGTGCCAGCAGTGAAGTAAGGTTGGGCGAGCAGTACTTC
CASSEVRLGEQYF
>.|TRBV24-1|TRBJ2-1|.
TGTGCCACCAGTGATGGGACTGCTCGCTCCTACAATGAGCAGTTCTTC
CATSDGTARSYNEQFF
>TRBD1|TRBV4-1|TRBJ2-7|.
TGCGCCAGCAGCCAAGTGACAGGGGGGGGATACGAGCAGTACTTC
CASSQVTGGGYEQYF